These 18 T cell receptor beta chains came from one sample sequenced in a study of beta chain features in type 1 diabetes. What was sequenced were expressed TCRB transcripts, since all of the isolated RNA had been reverse transcribed. Profiling relied on immunoSEQ multiplex PCR, and the TCRdb table lists in-frame clones only, not all of them. The sample shows under 400,000 clones, roughly 12% of them seen only once. Sequencing was carried out using naive CD4+ T cells from blood. These receptors came from a man aged 18 to 30 in good health.

Only a few counts were recorded for this clone. The genes are TRBV7-8 and TRBJ2-1; tentative D call: TRBD2 (5 bases). Trimming took off 1 base at V and 5 bases at J, with 15 bases between the two ends. Looked up from germline, CDR1 is SGHVS and CDR2 is FQNEAQ. This CDR3 is built from 16 residues. In DNA form, the CDR3 reads TGTGCCAGCAGCTTAGGGAGGTGGATGATGAACAATGAGCAGTTCTTC. Translation gives CASSLGRWMMNNEQFF.

This clone was seen more than once but under ten times. The chain uses TRBV2 and TRBJ2-1; 8 bases align to TRBD1. The CDR3 length is 14 residues. With V trimmed by 4 bases and J by 8 bases, 7 bases remained unmatched. Germline V CDR1 and CDR2: SNHLY, FYNNEI. CDR3 sequence reads: CASSGQGAMYEQFF. The CDR3 bases are TGTGCCAGCAGTGGCCAGGGGGCGATGTATGAGCAGTTCTTC. Complete variable domain (other parts from reference TRBV2 and TRBJ2-1): EPEVTQTPSHQVTQMGQEVILRCVPISNHLYFYWYRQILGQKVEFLVSFYNNEISEKSEIFDDQFSVERPDGSNFTLKIRSTKLEDSAMYFCASSGQGAMYEQFFGPGTRLTVL.

In the case of this clone: Within the sample, other DNA sequences also encode this same CDR3. The rearrangement uses TRBV28 and TRBJ2-7; 7 bases align to TRBD2. Losses at the gene ends were 2 bases for V and 2 bases for J; bases not matched to a gene: 3. CDR1 is MDHEN, CDR2 SYDVKM, per germline. The CDR3 is 14 residues long. In nucleotides, the CDR3 is TGTGCCAGCAGTTTAGGCGGGGGAACCTACGAGCAGTACTTC. It translates to CASSLGGGTYEQYF.

V gene TRBV11-2 combines with J gene TRBJ2-2; no definite D call. Germline V gene lookup returns CDR1 SGHAT and CDR2 FQNNGV. The CDR3 totals 13 residues. The ends were cut back, 7 bases at V and 0 bases at J, with 6 bases in the middle. The CDR3 loop is CASTTANTGELFF. CDR3 coding DNA: TGTGCCAGCACTACCGCGAACACCGGGGAGCTGTTTTTT. The variable domain in full, completed from reference TRBV11-2 and TRBJ2-2, reads EAGVAQSPRYKIIEKRQSVAFWCNPISGHATLYWYQQILGQGPKLLIQFQNNGVVDDSQLPKDRFSAERLKGVDSTLKIQPAKLEDSAVYLCASTTANTGELFFGEGSRLTVL.

The sample holds a few counts of this clone. This chain uses TRBV4-1 with TRBJ1-1; D not resolved. In germline, CDR1 is MGHRA, CDR2 YSYEKL. Trimming cost V 0 bases and J 1 base, with 12 bases left between them. The CDR3 spans 16 residues. The CDR3 loop reads CASSQDRPQRNTEAFF. Written as DNA, the CDR3 is TGCGCCAGCAGCCAAGACAGGCCCCAGAGGAACACTGAAGCTTTCTTT.

The chain uses TRBV11-2 and TRBJ2-3; D perhaps matches TRBD2 (6 bases). Trimming stripped 11 bases from V and 8 bases from J, with 14 bases between. CDR3 length: 11 amino acids. Looked up from germline, CDR1 is SGHAT and CDR2 is FQNNGV. The chain's CDR3 is CAGGTETTQYF. The CDR3 coding sequence is TGTGCCGGGGGGACCGAGACTACGCAGTATTTT.

This chain connects TRBV2 to TRBJ2-1, with D possibly matching TRBD2 (7 bases). The CDR3 is 15 residues long. Germline V CDR1 and CDR2: SNHLY, FYNNEI. V lost 7 bases and J 7 bases, leaving 20 bases between the germline ends. The CDR3 DNA follows: TGTGCCAGCAACCTAGGGGGGAGGGCCGATAATGAGCAGTTCTTC. Its protein product is CASNLGGRADNEQFF.

The chain links TRBV7-2 to TRBJ2-3; a weak D match, TRBD2 (7 bases). Trimming cost V 2 bases and J 6 bases, with 12 bases left between them. Germline V lookup: CDR1 SGHTA, CDR2 FQGNSA. The CDR3 has 14 amino acids. CDR3: CASSLRGGRDTQYF. DNA of the CDR3: TGTGCCAGCAGCTTAAGGGGGGGGAGGGATACGCAGTATTTT.

The rearrangement uses TRBV19 and TRBJ1-4; 7 nucleotides match TRBD1. The V gene end was trimmed by 6 bases and the J gene end by 8 bases; junction bases not matched to a gene: 15. Germline V gene data show CDR1 as LNHDA and CDR2 as SQIVND (reference sequence). The CDR3 sequence is 16 residues long. The CDR3, as DNA: TGTGCCAGTAGCCCGGCCGGTACAGGGGTTGGCGAAAAACTGTTTTTT. This codes for CASSPAGTGVGEKLFF.

The gene calls are TRBV20-1 and TRBJ2-7; possible D gene TRBD1, 6 bases. Looked up from germline, CDR1 is DFQATT and CDR2 is SNEGSKA (reference sequence). This CDR3 has 11 amino acids. The CDR3 protein is CGGQGSHEQYF. CDR3 nucleotides: TGCGGGGGACAAGGGAGCCACGAGCAGTACTTC.

The chain links TRBV28 to TRBJ2-7; TRBD2 matches at 10 bases. Germline V gene sequence: CDR1 MDHEN, CDR2 SYDVKM. V was clipped by 4 bases and J by 5 bases; unmatched bases: 5. The CDR3 contains 14 residues. CDR3 loop: CASSSSGRADEQYF. The CDR3 nucleotides read TGTGCCAGCAGTTCCAGCGGGAGGGCCGACGAGCAGTACTTC.

This clone was seen a few times. This same CDR3 is encoded by further DNA sequences in the sample. The CDR3 DNA is TGTGCCAGCAGCGTCCCGTCCACAGATACGCAGTATTTT. The encoded protein is CASSVPSTDTQYF. The rearrangement links TRBV7-2 to TRBJ2-3; the D is unclear. V shed 5 bases and J shed 2 bases, with 8 bases lying between them. Germline V lookup: CDR1 SGHTA, CDR2 FQGNSA. The CDR3 consists of 13 residues.

This clone showed up just a few times. The rearrangement uses TRBV27 and TRBJ1-5; D is unclear. CDR1 is MNHEY and CDR2 is SMNVEV in the germline V gene (reference sequence). CDR3 length equals 14 residues. The germline V and J ends were trimmed by 2 bases and 0 bases, with 5 bases remaining between them. CDR3 region: CASSLHGSNQPQHF. CDR3 DNA sequence: TGTGCCAGCAGTTTACACGGTAGCAATCAGCCCCAGCATTTT.

This clone was recorded a few times. The chain recombines TRBV7-2 with TRBJ2-2; 7 bases are a match to TRBD1. CDR1 SGHTA and CDR2 FQGNSA come from the germline V gene. This CDR3 is 14 amino acids long. Losses at the gene ends were 0 bases for V and 10 bases for J; bases not matched to a gene: 5. DNA for the CDR3: TGTGCCAGCAGCTTAGCACAGGGGAATCTGGAGCTGTTTTTT. It translates to CASSLAQGNLELFF.

J is TRBJ2-5 and V is TRBV7-2; 11 bases fit TRBD2. This CDR3 is 14 amino acids long. Per germline, CDR1 SGHTA and CDR2 FQGNSA. The V and J ends lost 4 bases and 4 bases, in that order; junction bases with no gene match: 2. The CDR3 is CASSSGLAGETQYF. In DNA form, the CDR3 reads TGTGCCAGCAGCTCCGGACTAGCGGGAGAGACCCAGTACTTC.

The sample holds a few counts of this clone. This rearrangement joins TRBV7-9 to TRBJ2-5, with TRBD2 as a possible D gene (6 bases). Per the germline V gene, CDR1 is SEHNR and CDR2 is FQNEAQ (reference sequence). Trimming pared 1 base from V and 6 bases from J, leaving 12 bases between. The CDR3 runs 14 residues. The CDR3 DNA sequence: TGTGCCAGCAGCTTAGGGGTGGCGGGGCAGACCCAGTACTTC. It specifies CASSLGVAGQTQYF.

J is TRBJ1-1 and V is TRBV27; 9 nucleotides align to TRBD1. J gave up 3 bases and V 4 bases, and 12 bases lay outside the gene matches. The CDR3 consists of 17 residues. CDR1 is MNHEY and CDR2 is SMNVEV in the germline V gene (reference sequence). In nucleotides, the CDR3 is TGTGCCAGCAGTTCTCGACAGGGGGGCGGTCGGGACACTGAAGCTTTCTTT. Residues: CASSSRQGGGRDTEAFF.

As for this clone: This same CDR3 is encoded by further DNA sequences in the sample. The chain combines TRBV19 with TRBJ1-5, with 9 bases matching TRBD1. Per germline, CDR1 LNHDA and CDR2 SQIVND (reference sequence). Losses at the gene ends were 5 bases for V and 6 bases for J; bases not matched to a gene: 5. The CDR3 consists of 14 residues. In nucleotides, the CDR3 is TGTGCCAGTAGTCCGGACAGGGGCACTCAGCCCCAGCATTTT. Amino acids: CASSPDRGTQPQHF. The full variable domain, rest sourced from reference TRBV19 and TRBJ1-5, is DGGITQSPKYLFRKEGQNVTLSCEQNLNHDAMYWYRQDPGQGLRLIYYSQIVNDFQKGDIAEGYSVSREKKESFPLTVTSAQKNPTAFYLCASSPDRGTQPQHFGDGTRLSIL.